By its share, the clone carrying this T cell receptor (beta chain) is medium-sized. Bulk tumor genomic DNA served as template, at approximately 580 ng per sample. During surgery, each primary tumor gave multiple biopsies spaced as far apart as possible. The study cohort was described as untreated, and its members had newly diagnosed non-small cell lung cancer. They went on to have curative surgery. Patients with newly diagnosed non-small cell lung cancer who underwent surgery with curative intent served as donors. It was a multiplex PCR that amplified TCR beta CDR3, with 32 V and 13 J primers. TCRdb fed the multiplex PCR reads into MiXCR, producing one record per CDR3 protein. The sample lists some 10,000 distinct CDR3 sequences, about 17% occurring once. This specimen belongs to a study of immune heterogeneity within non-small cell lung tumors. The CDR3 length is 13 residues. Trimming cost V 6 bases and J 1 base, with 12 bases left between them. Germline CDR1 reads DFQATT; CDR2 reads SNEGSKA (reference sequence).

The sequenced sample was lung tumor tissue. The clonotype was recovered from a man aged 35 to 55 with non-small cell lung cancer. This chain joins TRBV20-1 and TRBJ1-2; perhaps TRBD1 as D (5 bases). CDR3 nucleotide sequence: TGCAGTGCCCCCAGACAGCTTAACTATGGCTACACCTTC. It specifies CSAPRQLNYGYTF.